The 29 T cell receptor beta chains given below trace back to one sample, sequenced in a study of glioma-infiltrating T cells (TCRdb year 2016). The run used an Illumina MiSeq. TCR alpha and beta CDR3 regions were amplified with the iRepertoire nested amplicon-rescue multiplex PCR (arm-PCR) platform from RNA. Through fastp at Q25 and MiXCR, TCRdb rebuilt clones from the public reads, retaining in-frame beta chains. CDR3 protein duplicates are merged, each entry listing the most common genes and DNA. In all, the sample holds a few hundred thousand distinct CDR3 sequences, and more than 35% of those were seen once. The ten largest clones take up 9.5% to 15% of the sample. The sequencing sample was made of glioma tissue, nonneoplastic brain tissue, or PBMCs (not recorded which). The receptors were gathered from a human donor with low-grade glioma or glioblastoma, undergoing nonglioma brain surgery, or in good health (not recorded which).

This clonotype was counted between two and nine times. The rearrangement joins TRBV6-2 or TRBV6-3 to TRBJ2-2; 9 bases fit TRBD1. The V and J ends lost 6 bases and 7 bases, in that order; junction bases with no gene match: 18. The V gene's germline CDR1 is MNHEY and CDR2 SVGEGT. This CDR3 is 18 amino acids long. The DNA for the CDR3 is TGTGCCAGCAGCTTAGCGCTAATCGGACAGGGGTTTATCGGGGAGCTGTTTTTT. Translating gives CASSLALIGQGFIGELFF.

This clonotype showed up just a few times. The chain combines TRBV7-2 with TRBJ2-4; 9 bases fit TRBD1. The V gene's germline CDR1 is SGHTA and CDR2 FQGNSA. The CDR3 runs to 15 residues. V lost 5 bases, J lost 6 bases, and 8 bases stayed unmatched. CDR3 DNA sequence: TGTGCCAGCAGCCCCAGGGGACAGGGTAGAAACATTCAGTACTTC. As protein: CASSPRGQGRNIQYF.

At least ten counts were recorded for this clonotype. This chain joins TRBV19 and TRBJ2-7; a weak D match, TRBD2 (5 bases). Germline V CDR1 and CDR2: LNHDA, SQIVND (reference sequence). V was pared by 3 bases and J by 7 bases, with 10 bases between. The CDR3 length is 12 residues. CDR3 DNA: TGTGCCAGTAGTATTTCAACGGGGGAGCAGTACTTC. Translated: CASSISTGEQYF.

The chain employs TRBV11-2 and TRBJ2-2; 9 bases match TRBD1. CDR1 is SGHAT and CDR2 is FQNNGV in the germline V gene. The CDR3 sequence is 18 residues long. V shed 0 bases, J shed 4 bases, and the junction held 9 bases outside the gene matches. The CDR3 region has the DNA TGTGCCAGCAGCTTAGATCTATGGGGACAGGGATCCACCGGGGAGCTGTTTTTT. Protein product: CASSLDLWGQGSTGELFF.

In its sample, this clonotype was seen a few times. The V gene is TRBV7-9, the J gene TRBJ2-7, with 8 bases lining up with TRBD1. This CDR3 is 15 amino acids long. CDR1 and CDR2 from the germline V gene are SEHNR and FQNEAQ (reference sequence). V shed 5 bases, J shed 2 bases, and the junction held 8 bases outside the gene matches. CDR3 nucleotides: TGTGCCAGCAGCACTGACAGGGGAGCGACCTACGAGCAGTACTTC. Amino acid sequence: CASSTDRGATYEQYF.

Turning to this clonotype: A read error is possible here, since a much larger clone lies one base away. The rearrangement uses TRBV28 and TRBJ1-2; 9 nucleotides match TRBD1. Germline V lookup: CDR1 MDHEN, CDR2 SYDVKM. The CDR3 is made up of 14 amino acids. CDR3 DNA sequence: TGTGTCAGCAGAACCACAGGGGGCCACTATGGCTACACCTTC. It is translated as CVSRTTGGHYGYTF.

This clonotype was counted only a few times. The rearrangement joins TRBV12-3 or TRBV12-4 to TRBJ1-3, with D unresolved. V lost 6 bases and J lost 0, with 12 bases in between. The CDR3 sequence is 15 residues long. The CDR3 coding sequence is TGTGCCAGCAGCGGAGGACTTACCTCTGGAAACACCATATATTTT. It is translated as CASSGGLTSGNTIYF.

This clonotype has only one observation. A much more abundant neighbour one base away suggests this may be a read error. CDR3 DNA sequence: TGTGCCAGCCGTCGCTTAGGGGGGGCCTTCACTGAAGCTTTCTTT. It yields the protein CASRRLGGAFTEAFF. V usage is TRBV28 and J usage is TRBJ1-1; the D gene is possibly TRBD1 (6 bases). The V gene lost 8 bases and the J gene lost 4 bases, with 20 bases spanning the gap. CDR1 and CDR2 from the germline V gene are MDHEN and SYDVKM. This CDR3 is 15 amino acids long.

In regard to this clonotype: The junction departs from germline at one end; a sequencing error may be responsible. The chain joins TRBV25-1 to TRBJ2-1, with 10 bases matching TRBD1. CDR1 MGHDK and CDR2 SYGVNS come from the germline V gene. The CDR3 runs 16 residues. The CDR3 is CASSDLTGGEYNVQFF. The CDR3 bases are TGTGCCAGCAGTGACTTGACAGGGGGCGAATACAATGTGCAGTTCTTT.

The chain's CDR3 is CASSLGYRSYNEQFF. The CDR3 DNA reads as TGTGCCAGCAGCTTAGGCTACAGGAGCTACAATGAGCAGTTCTTC. The chain combines TRBV7-2 with TRBJ2-1; D is perhaps TRBD1 (5 bases). V lost 1 base and J lost 3, with 10 bases in between. The CDR3 spans 15 residues. The germline V gene encodes CDR1 SGHTA and CDR2 FQGNSA.

Ten or more counts support this clonotype. The chain couples TRBV20-1 to TRBJ2-1; D remains ambiguous. Germline loops: CDR1 DFQATT, CDR2 SNEGSKA (reference sequence). CDR3 size: 13 residues. Trimming removed 0 bases from V and 5 bases from J, with 8 bases in between. The CDR3 DNA reads TGCAGTGCTAGAGAGGGCTACCACAATGAGCAGTTCTTC. Protein: CSAREGYHNEQFF.

This clonotype was observed once. Being one base from a much bigger clone, this may be a read error. The chain employs TRBV6-2 or TRBV6-3 and TRBJ2-7; 8 nucleotides match TRBD2. The CDR3 is 16 residues long. The germline CDR1 and CDR2 sequences are MNHEY and SVGEGT. The junction had 16 bases not matched to a gene; V was cut back by 7 bases and J by 5 bases. The CDR3 coding sequence is TGTGCCAGCAACCTGAAGGGACTAGGCGGGATCAACGAGCAGTACTTC. This gives the protein CASNLKGLGGINEQYF.

The J gene is TRBJ1-2, the V gene TRBV20-1; D unresolved. In germline, CDR1 is DFQATT, CDR2 SNEGSKA (reference sequence). The CDR3 is 11 residues long. This chain's CDR3 is CGGRGRYGYTF. CDR3 bases: TGCGGTGGGAGAGGGAGGTATGGCTACACCTTC.

This clonotype occurred a few times. This rearrangement joins TRBV15 to TRBJ2-5; unclear D gene. The CDR3 loop spans 15 amino acids. CDR1 is LNHNV and CDR2 is YYDKDF in the germline V gene (reference sequence). V was trimmed by 0 bases and J by 5 bases, leaving 13 bases between them. The CDR3 loop reads CATSRDGRAQETQYF. CDR3 DNA sequence: TGTGCCACCAGCAGAGATGGACGGGCCCAGGAGACCCAGTACTTC. The variable domain in full, with the rest retrieved from reference TRBV15 and TRBJ2-5, is DAMVIQNPRYQVTQFGKPVTLSCSQTLNHNVMYWYQQKSSQAPKLLFHYYDKDFNNEADTPDNFQSRRPNTSFCFLDIRSPGLGDTAMYLCATSRDGRAQETQYFGPGTRLLVL.

This clonotype was counted at least ten times. In DNA, the CDR3 is TGTGCCAGCAGTTATGCGACTAACCTCTCCTCGGTGGCGCAGTATTTT. This codes for CASSYATNLSSVAQYF. The chain links TRBV6-6 to TRBJ2-3, with D tentatively TRBD2 (5 bases). Germline V gene lookup returns CDR1 MNHNY and CDR2 SVGAGI (reference sequence). Between the trimmed V and J ends, which lost 3 bases and 10 bases, there was a span of 23 bases. CDR3 length: 16 residues.

This chain connects TRBV29-1 to TRBJ2-1; 7 nucleotides match TRBD1. The CDR3 spans 13 residues. After removal of 6 bases from V and 8 bases from J, the junction contained 10 bases not matched to a gene. Germline values: CDR1 SQVTM, CDR2 ANQGSEA. The DNA for the CDR3 is TGCAGCGTCCAAGGGGGCGTTCAGTATGAGCAGTTCTTC. Its protein is CSVQGGVQYEQFF.

Notes on this clonotype: Sequence at one end of the junction differs from germline and may be a read error. The chain links TRBV4-1 to TRBJ2-1, with D maybe TRBD1 (5 bases). CDR3 length equals 12 residues. CDR1 MGHRA and CDR2 YSYEKL come from the germline V gene. The CDR3 loop is CARSQGVGKQFF. In DNA, the CDR3 is TGCGCCAGAAGCCAAGGGGTGGGGAAGCAGTTCTTC.

Note on this clonotype: Given a much more abundant clone one base away, this may be a read error. The rearrangement uses TRBV27 and TRBJ2-1; 9 bases fit TRBD2. The V gene's germline CDR1 is MNHEY and CDR2 SMNVEV (reference sequence). This CDR3 region has 15 residues. After removal of 8 bases from V and 2 bases from J, the junction contained 7 bases not matched to a gene. The chain's CDR3 is CASSRREGPYNEQFF. Here the CDR3 DNA reads TGTGCCAGCTCGCGGCGGGAGGGCCCCTACAATGAGCAGTTCTTC.

In this sample, this clonotype turned up a few times. This chain connects TRBV7-8 to TRBJ1-4; no clear D. Germline V gene data show CDR1 as SGHVS and CDR2 as FQNEAQ. The CDR3 contains 16 residues. V gave up 0 bases and J gave up 4 bases, with 12 bases separating them. CDR3 protein: CASSLAYEAYNEKLFF. CDR3 in DNA: TGTGCCAGCAGCTTAGCCTACGAGGCTTATAATGAAAAACTGTTTTTT.

For this clonotype: At one end the junction does not follow the germline gene, possibly because of a read error. The CDR3 coding sequence is TGTGCCAGCAGCCTTTTCTGGGGGGCAGGGGGCCGCAATCAGCAGTTCTTC. This sequence encodes CASSLFWGAGGRNQQFF. The chain joins TRBV4-2 to TRBJ2-1, with 8 bases identical to TRBD1. Germline CDR1 is LGHNA and CDR2 is YNFKEQ. CDR3 size: 17 residues.

A few counts support this clonotype. The V and J genes are TRBV27 and TRBJ1-5; D call uncertain. The germline CDR1 and CDR2 sequences are MNHEY and SMNVEV (reference sequence). V was cut by 0 bases and J by 3 bases, with 6 bases left in between. The CDR3 length is 14 residues. The CDR3 bases are TGTGCCAGCAGTTTATCGGCGGCCAATCAGCCCCAGCATTTT. Protein sequence: CASSLSAANQPQHF.

Points on this clonotype: A much larger clone differs from this one at a single base, so this may be a read error. V and J are TRBV27 and TRBJ1-2; D not certain. CDR1 is MNHEY, CDR2 SMNVEV, per germline (reference sequence). V shed 5 bases and J shed 6 bases, with 13 bases lying between them. The length of the CDR3 is 13 residues. The CDR3 is CASSLSLIHGYTF. The CDR3 DNA follows: TGTGCCAGCAGTCTCTCCCTAATCCATGGCTACACCTTC.

The rearrangement joins TRBV20-1 to TRBJ2-7, with 7 bases aligning to TRBD1. Unmatched junction bases numbered 6, after V lost 2 bases and J lost 2 bases. The CDR3 consists of 14 residues. Germline loops: CDR1 DFQATT, CDR2 SNEGSKA (reference sequence). The CDR3 sequence: CSARITGDPYEQYF. CDR3 nucleotides: TGCAGTGCTAGAATAACAGGGGATCCCTACGAGCAGTACTTC.

The rearrangement uses TRBV20-1 and TRBJ2-1; D is perhaps TRBD1 (6 bases). Trimming cost V 3 bases and J 6 bases, with 15 bases left between them. The CDR3 totals 14 residues. Germline values: CDR1 DFQATT, CDR2 SNEGSKA (reference sequence). In nucleotides, the CDR3 is TGCAGTGCTAGCCCTTTTATAGGGGGCAATGAGCAGTTCTTC. This encodes CSASPFIGGNEQFF.

The chain links TRBV7-2 to TRBJ1-4; tentatively, D is TRBD1 (5 bases). V was shortened by 5 bases and J by 0 bases, with 10 bases between the two germline ends. Germline-derived CDR1 and CDR2 are SGHTA and FQGNSA. The CDR3 totals 15 residues. CDR3 sequence reads: CASSPRTTTNEKLFF. The CDR3 region has the DNA TGTGCCAGCAGCCCTCGGACAACAACTAATGAAAAACTGTTTTTT. Full variable domain (remainder filled in from reference TRBV7-2 and TRBJ1-4): GAGVSQSPSNKVTEKGKDVELRCDPISGHTALYWYRQSLGQGLEFLIYFQGNSAPDKSGLPSDRFSAERTGGSVSTLTIQRTQQEDSAVYLCASSPRTTTNEKLFFGSGTQLSVL.

There are many counts of this clonotype. This chain uses TRBV28 with TRBJ1-1; D call uncertain. Trimming removed 6 bases from V and 6 bases from J, with 11 bases in between. CDR3 size: 12 residues. CDR1 is MDHEN and CDR2 is SYDVKM in the germline V gene. The CDR3: CASRTTTSEAFF. The CDR3 coding sequence is TGTGCCAGCAGGACTACCACGTCTGAAGCTTTCTTT.

This clonotype was picked up a small number of times. J is TRBJ2-1 and V is TRBV24-1, with a tentative D call TRBD1 (6 bases). The length of the CDR3 is 14 residues. CDR1 is KGHDR, CDR2 SFDVKD, per germline. Deletions cut 3 bases from V and 4 bases from J, with 9 bases between. CDR3 bases: TGTGCCACCAGTGATCAAACAGGGTACAATGAGCAGTTCTTC. Amino acid sequence: CATSDQTGYNEQFF.

The V and J genes are TRBV5-1 and TRBJ2-5, with 8 nucleotides matching TRBD1. Germline-derived CDR1 and CDR2 are SGHRS and YFSETQ. The CDR3 has 17 residues. Germline trimming cut 4 bases from V and 7 bases from J; bases unmatched to any gene: 18. CDR3 sequence (DNA): TGCGCCAGCAGCCCGACCCCGACAGGGGTCACCGCAGGGACCCAGTACTTC. Translating it yields CASSPTPTGVTAGTQYF.

A few counts support this clonotype. The V gene is TRBV28, the J gene TRBJ2-1, with TRBD1 as a possible D gene (6 bases). Trimming took 6 bases from V and 8 from J, leaving 17 bases between them. Germline V lookup: CDR1 MDHEN, CDR2 SYDVKM. This CDR3 contains 14 residues. The CDR3 reads CASSPSDRLHEQFF. Here the CDR3 DNA reads TGTGCCAGCAGCCCCTCAGACAGGCTGCATGAGCAGTTCTTC.